Below are 12 T cell receptor beta chains sequenced from a single sample in a study of tumor-infiltrating lymphocytes in primary liver carcinoma (dated by TCRdb to between 2016 and 2019). The run used an Illumina HiSeq 2500. Using a constant-region primer and ProtoScript II reverse transcriptase, TCRbeta-specific cDNA was reverse-transcribed from approximately 0.5 ug total RNA. Construction of the TCRbeta libraries relied on three nested rounds of multiplex PCR, following a slightly modified ARM-PCR procedure. Each of the first two PCR rounds ran for approximately 9 cycles using multiplex TRBV1-TRBV30 forward primers together with a Cbeta reverse primer. TCRdb reanalyzed the raw reads on its own, using fastp at Q25 for trimming and MiXCR for clone calling, and kept in-frame beta chains. Rows are combined by CDR3 protein, so each entry shows the most common genes and DNA. This sample is represented by about 310,000 distinct CDR3 sequences; approximately 54% of them were singletons. The ten top clones hold about 15% of the sample.

RNA from unsorted whole blood was extracted with TRIzol reagent, and germline DNA was obtained with the DNeasy Blood & Tissue kit. What was sequenced was peripheral blood. These receptors all come from a woman aged 25 to 39 with primary liver carcinoma and hepatitis B virus infection.

With respect to this clonotype: A read error may produce the germline difference seen at one junction end. The CDR3: CAISQDSDYGWQLKYF. DNA for the CDR3: TGTGCCATCAGCCAAGATAGTGATTACGGCTGGCAGCTCAAGTATTTT. The chain links TRBV4-2 to TRBJ2-3; D is uncertain. Germline V gene lookup returns CDR1 LGHNA and CDR2 YNFKEQ. There are 16 residues in the CDR3.

This clonotype was counted a few times. V is TRBV29-1 and J is TRBJ2-5; 8 bases are shared with TRBD1. The CDR3 runs to 13 residues. Germline V gene sequence: CDR1 SQVTM, CDR2 ANQGSEA. V trimming: 8 bases; J trimming: 5 bases; junction bases outside the gene matches: 10. The CDR3 nucleotides read TGCAGCTCCCTACAGGGGGGCGGGGAGACCCAGTACTTC. This codes for CSSLQGGGETQYF.

This clonotype came up many times. The V gene is TRBV6-8, the J gene TRBJ1-5; tentative D call: TRBD1 (6 bases). Germline V CDR1 and CDR2: MNHGY, SAAAGT. V lost 6 bases to trimming and J lost 7 bases, with 16 bases between them. There are 14 residues in the CDR3. CDR3 amino acids: CASSKRQADQPQHF. Written as DNA, the CDR3 is TGTGCCAGCAGCAAAAGACAGGCGGACCAGCCCCAGCATTTT.

The count of this clonotype is one. A read error may explain this, as a much larger clone is one base away. V gene TRBV12-3 or TRBV12-4 combines with J gene TRBJ1-2, with D perhaps TRBD1 (5 bases). Between the trimmed V and J ends, which lost 5 bases and 7 bases, there was a span of 20 bases. This CDR3 has 15 amino acids. CDR3 residues: CASSPNRRGVGGYTF. DNA of the CDR3: TGTGCCAGCAGTCCGAACAGGCGCGGGGTCGGTGGCTACACCTTC.

Worth noting for this clonotype: This may stem from a read error, because a much larger clone lies one nucleotide away. The chain uses TRBV10-3 and TRBJ1-5; D tentatively fits TRBD1 or TRBD2 (5 bases each). Matching the DNA end better, TRBJ2-3 makes the J call doubtful. Germline loops: CDR1 ENHRY, CDR2 SYGVKD. The CDR3 is 15 amino acids. CDR3 coding DNA: TGTGCCATCGACAAGGGACCCTATAGCAATCAGCCCCAGTATTTT. It specifies CAIDKGPYSNQPQYF.

With regard to this clonotype: Without the conserved terminal phenylalanine or tryptophan, this CDR3 likely stems from a read error. The chain links TRBV20-1 to TRBJ2-7; D may be TRBD1 (6 bases). The CDR3 extends over 15 amino acids. Between the trimmed V and J ends, which lost 6 bases and 2 bases, there was a span of 20 bases. Germline V gene lookup returns CDR1 DFQATT and CDR2 SNEGSKA (reference sequence). CDR3 coding DNA: TGCAGTGCCCCTGACCGGGACAAGGGAACCTACGAGCAGTACCTC. As protein: CSAPDRDKGTYEQYL.

As for this clonotype: Without the conserved terminal phenylalanine or tryptophan, this CDR3 likely stems from a read error. The CDR3 sequence is CASSFLGTGHGELFP. The DNA for the CDR3 is TGTGCCAGCAGCTTCCTTGGGACAGGGCACGGGGAGCTGTTTCCT. The J gene is TRBJ2-2, the V gene TRBV11-2; 9 bases match TRBD1. This CDR3 spans 15 amino acids. The junction had 6 bases not matched to a gene; V was cut back by 3 bases and J by 7 bases. Germline lookup yields CDR1 SGHAT and CDR2 FQNNGV.

V and J are TRBV29-1 and TRBJ2-1; a possible D gene is TRBD2 (5 bases). Germline values: CDR1 SQVTM, CDR2 ANQGSEA. The CDR3 runs 13 residues. The CDR3, as DNA: TGCATCGTCGATTCTGGTGGGAGCGATGAGCAGTTCTTC. As protein: CIVDSGGSDEQFF.

The chain is built from TRBV14 and TRBJ1-1, with D maybe TRBD1 (5 bases). There are 14 residues in the CDR3. V shed 5 bases and J shed 3 bases, with 13 bases lying between them. The V gene's germline CDR1 is SGHDN and CDR2 FVKESK. The CDR3 sequence is CASSWGLMYTEAFF. For the CDR3, the DNA is TGTGCCAGCAGCTGGGGGTTAATGTACACTGAAGCTTTCTTT.

Concerning this clonotype itself: One junction end disagrees with the germline gene, perhaps due to a read error. The V call is TRBV11-2, the J call TRBJ2-4; D possibly matches TRBD1 or TRBD2 (5 bases each). CDR1 is SGHAT, CDR2 FQNNGV, per germline. The length of the CDR3 is 13 residues. The CDR3 loop reads CASSLLGTNIQYF. In DNA form, the CDR3 reads TGTGCCAGCAGCTTACTAGGGACGAACATCCAGTACTTC.

Worth noting for this clonotype: One base away lies a much larger clone, so this may be a sequencing read error. This sequence joins TRBV5-5 and TRBJ2-5; no firm D call. CDR1 SGHKS and CDR2 YYEKEE come from the germline V gene (reference sequence). The CDR3 extends over 13 amino acids. The CDR3 DNA follows: TGTGCCAGCAGTTTGGACCTCCAAGAGAGCCAGTACTTC. Its protein product is CASSLDLQESQYF.

A word on this clonotype: A read error may explain this, as a much larger clone is one base away. The rearrangement joins TRBV5-1 to TRBJ2-7, with D tentatively TRBD1 (6 bases). The CDR3 runs 17 residues. Germline CDR1 reads SGHRS; CDR2 reads YFSETQ. Trimming removed 10 bases from V and 0 bases from J, with 26 bases in between. CDR3 DNA sequence: TGCGCCGGCACTGGGGGCTTGACAGGATCCAGCTCCTACGAGCAGTACTTC. Protein: CAGTGGLTGSSSYEQYF.